The T cell receptor (beta chain) described here comes from a study of blood T cell repertoires in COVID-19. Across the whole study: Samples came from the United States, Italy and Spain, spanning acute and convalescent COVID-19. T cells, B-cell-depleted T cells, or PBMCs supplied cDNA or gDNA.

This clone was observed a single time. Deletions cut 6 bases from V and 2 bases from J, with 10 bases between. Germline CDR1 reads SQVTM; CDR2 reads ANQGSEA. The CDR3 totals 12 residues. The authors' processing: Using reference gene primer amplification, nucleated cell counts were estimated. Sequencing was performed with immunoSEQ multiplex PCR; in TCRdb, only in-frame clones are kept and a portion is missing. The DNA was the basis for D and trimming; V, J and clone size are from that table. In the table there are more than 300,000 clones, more than 75% of which are singletons. The chain uses TRBV29-1 and TRBJ2-5, with no clear D. Sequencing used peripheral blood. This receptor was taken from a woman aged 45-60 years with acute or convalescent COVID-19. The CDR3 bases are TGCAGCGTAGATGACTGGCAAGAGACCCAGTACTTC. Amino acids: CSVDDWQETQYF.